The sequence of this T cell receptor beta chain was determined in a study of read filtering for tumor transcriptome and immune sequencing. The table lists this clonotype with many counts. In germline, CDR1 is GTSNPN, CDR2 SVGIG (reference sequence). Trimming took off 4 bases at V and 3 bases at J, with 16 bases between the two ends. This CDR3 comprises 14 residues. From roughly 0.4 ug of RNA, a library with molecular barcoded alpha/delta and beta/gamma adaptors was made. Each CDR3 protein gets one entry after TCRdb re-called the reads with MiXCR. The sample lists some 120,000 distinct CDR3 sequences; approximately 13% were seen once.

Sequences were obtained from a population of CD138-negative cells sorted from bone marrow. The sequence was collected from a donor aged 40 or over with multiple myeloma. This chain links TRBV30 with TRBJ2-7; D possibly matches TRBD1 or TRBD2 (5 bases each). The CDR3 sequence: CAWNPGTGRYEQYF. Here the CDR3 DNA reads TGTGCCTGGAACCCCGGGACGGGACGCTACGAGCAGTACTTC.